This entry features one TCR beta chain sequence. The sample is drawn from a study of cytomegalovirus exposure and HLA in healthy donors. The V segment lost 3 bases and the J segment 8 bases; nucleotides outside the gene matches: 10. In germline, CDR1 is MGHRA, CDR2 YSYEKL. The CDR3 is 15 residues long. It was with 60 Vbeta and 13 Jbeta primers that the PCR ran. Method: immunoSEQ multiplex PCR; TCRdb's copy keeps in-frame clones and lacks some. The sample holds some 180,000 clones; 75% to 85% are singletons and the top ten take approximately 1.2%. The sequenced sample was PBMCs. The receptor was derived from a girl aged 2-10 years in good health and CMV-seropositive. The chain uses TRBV4-1 and TRBJ2-1, with TRBD1 matching 7 bases. The CDR3 nucleotides are TGCGCCAGCAGCCATCATCCGGACAGGCCGTATGAGCAGTTCTTC. Protein: CASSHHPDRPYEQFF.